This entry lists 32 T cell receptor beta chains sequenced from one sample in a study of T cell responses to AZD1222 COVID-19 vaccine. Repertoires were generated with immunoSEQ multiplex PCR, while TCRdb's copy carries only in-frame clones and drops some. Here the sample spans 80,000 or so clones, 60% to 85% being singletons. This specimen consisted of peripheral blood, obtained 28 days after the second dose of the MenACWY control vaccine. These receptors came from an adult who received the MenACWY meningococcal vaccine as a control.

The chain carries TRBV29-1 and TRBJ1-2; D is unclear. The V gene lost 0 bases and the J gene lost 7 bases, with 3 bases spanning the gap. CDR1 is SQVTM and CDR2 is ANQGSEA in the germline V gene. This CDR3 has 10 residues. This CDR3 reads CSVEEGGYTF. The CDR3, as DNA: TGCAGCGTTGAAGAGGGTGGCTACACCTTC.

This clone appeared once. CDR3 sequence (DNA): TGTGCCAGCTCACCAGGGGCGGGTTCACCCCTCCACTTT. Translation gives CASSPGAGSPLHF. This chain uses TRBV18 with TRBJ1-6; TRBD1 might be the D (5 bases). Germline lookup yields CDR1 KGHSH and CDR2 LQKENI. The CDR3 is 13 amino acids. The germline V and J ends were trimmed by 2 bases and 9 bases, with 8 bases remaining between them.

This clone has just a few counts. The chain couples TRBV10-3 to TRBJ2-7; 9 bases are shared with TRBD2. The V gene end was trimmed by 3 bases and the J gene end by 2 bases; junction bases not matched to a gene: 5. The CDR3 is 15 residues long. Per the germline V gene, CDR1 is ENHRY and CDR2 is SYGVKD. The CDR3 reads CAISDSGSEAYEQYF. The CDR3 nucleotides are TGTGCCATCAGTGATAGCGGGAGTGAGGCCTACGAGCAGTACTTC.

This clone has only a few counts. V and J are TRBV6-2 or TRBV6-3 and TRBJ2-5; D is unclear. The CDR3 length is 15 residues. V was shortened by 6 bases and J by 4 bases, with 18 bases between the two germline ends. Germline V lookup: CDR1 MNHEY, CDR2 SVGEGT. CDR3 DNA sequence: TGTGCCAGCAGCTCGCCCGGACGGCGAGTAGAGACCCAGTACTTC. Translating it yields CASSSPGRRVETQYF.

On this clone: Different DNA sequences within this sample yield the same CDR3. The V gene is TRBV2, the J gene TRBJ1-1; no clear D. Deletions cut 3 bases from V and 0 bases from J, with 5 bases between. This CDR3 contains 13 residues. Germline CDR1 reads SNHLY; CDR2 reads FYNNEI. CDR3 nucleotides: TGTGCCAGCAGTGACCATATGAACACTGAAGCTTTCTTT. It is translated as CASSDHMNTEAFF. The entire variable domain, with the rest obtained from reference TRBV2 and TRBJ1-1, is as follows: EPEVTQTPSHQVTQMGQEVILRCVPISNHLYFYWYRQILGQKVEFLVSFYNNEISEKSEIFDDQFSVERPDGSNFTLKIRSTKLEDSAMYFCASSDHMNTEAFFGQGTRLTVV.

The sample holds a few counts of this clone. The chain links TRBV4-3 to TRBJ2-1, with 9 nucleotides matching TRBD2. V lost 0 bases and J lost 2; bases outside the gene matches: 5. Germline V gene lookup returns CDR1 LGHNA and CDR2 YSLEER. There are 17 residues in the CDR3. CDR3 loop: CASSQDPVAGAYNEQFF. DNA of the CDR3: TGCGCCAGCAGCCAAGATCCCGTAGCGGGGGCCTACAATGAGCAGTTCTTC.

The CDR3 spells CASSLVGYETQYF. The CDR3 DNA is TGCGCCAGCAGCTTGGTTGGGTATGAGACCCAGTACTTC. The chain uses TRBV5-1 and TRBJ2-5; D gene unclear. V was trimmed by 0 bases and J by 5 bases, leaving 8 bases between them. Germline CDR1 and CDR2: SGHRS and YFSETQ. The CDR3 is 13 amino acids. Using reference TRBV5-1 and TRBJ2-5 for the parts outside the CDR3, the full variable domain is KAGVTQTPRYLIKTRGQQVTLSCSPISGHRSVSWYQQTPGQGLQFLFEYFSETQRNKGNFPGRFSGRQFSNSRSEMNVSTLELGDSALYLCASSLVGYETQYFGPGTRLLVL.

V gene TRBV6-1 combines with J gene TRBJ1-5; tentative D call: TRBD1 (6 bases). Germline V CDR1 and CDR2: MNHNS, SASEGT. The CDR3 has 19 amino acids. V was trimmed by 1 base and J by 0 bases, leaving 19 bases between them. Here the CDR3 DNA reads TGTGCCAGCAGTGAAGGGATCGGGATGACAGGTCTTAGCAATCAGCCCCAGCATTTT. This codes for CASSEGIGMTGLSNQPQHF.

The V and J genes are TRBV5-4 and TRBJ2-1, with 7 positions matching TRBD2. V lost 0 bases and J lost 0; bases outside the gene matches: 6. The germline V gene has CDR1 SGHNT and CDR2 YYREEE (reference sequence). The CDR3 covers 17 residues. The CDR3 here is CASSLVSGRGSYNEQFF. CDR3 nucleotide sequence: TGTGCCAGCAGCTTGGTTTCGGGGAGGGGCTCCTACAATGAGCAGTTCTTC.

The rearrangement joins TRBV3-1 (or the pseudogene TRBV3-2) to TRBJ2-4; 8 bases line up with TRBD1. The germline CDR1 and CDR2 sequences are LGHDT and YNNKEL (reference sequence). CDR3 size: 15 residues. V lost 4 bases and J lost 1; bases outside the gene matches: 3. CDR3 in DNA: TGTGCCAGCAGCCCAAGACAGGGGGCCAAAAACATTCAGTACTTC. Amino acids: CASSPRQGAKNIQYF.

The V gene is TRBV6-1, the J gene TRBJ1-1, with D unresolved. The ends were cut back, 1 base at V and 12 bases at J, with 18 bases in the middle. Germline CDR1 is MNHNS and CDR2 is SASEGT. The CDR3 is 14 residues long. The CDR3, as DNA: TGTGCCAGCAGTGAAGAAACGGTATGGGATGAGACTTTCTTT. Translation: CASSEETVWDETFF.

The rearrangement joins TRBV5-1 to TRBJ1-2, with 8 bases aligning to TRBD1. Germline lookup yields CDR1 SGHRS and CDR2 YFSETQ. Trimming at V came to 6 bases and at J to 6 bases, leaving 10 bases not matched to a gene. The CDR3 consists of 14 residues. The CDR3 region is CASTTGDRGHGYTF. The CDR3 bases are TGCGCCAGCACGACAGGAGACAGGGGTCATGGCTACACCTTC.

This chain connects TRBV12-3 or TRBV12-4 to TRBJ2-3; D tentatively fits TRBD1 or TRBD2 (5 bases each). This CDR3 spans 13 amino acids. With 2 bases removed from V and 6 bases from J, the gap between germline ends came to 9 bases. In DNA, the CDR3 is TGTGCCAGCAGTTTAAGCAGGGAGGATACGCAGTATTTT. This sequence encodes CASSLSREDTQYF.

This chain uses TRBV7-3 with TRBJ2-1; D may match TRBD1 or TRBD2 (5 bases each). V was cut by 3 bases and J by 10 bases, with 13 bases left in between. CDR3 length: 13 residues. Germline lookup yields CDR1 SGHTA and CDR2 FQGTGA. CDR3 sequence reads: CASSFDDRGEQFF. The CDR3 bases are TGTGCCAGCAGCTTCGATGACAGAGGGGAGCAGTTCTTC. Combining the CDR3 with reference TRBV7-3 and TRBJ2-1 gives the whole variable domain GAGVSQTPSNKVTEKGKYVELRCDPISGHTALYWYRQSLGQGPEFLIYFQGTGAADDSGLPNDRFFAVRPEGSVSTLKIQRTERGDSAVYLCASSFDDRGEQFFGPGTRLTVL.

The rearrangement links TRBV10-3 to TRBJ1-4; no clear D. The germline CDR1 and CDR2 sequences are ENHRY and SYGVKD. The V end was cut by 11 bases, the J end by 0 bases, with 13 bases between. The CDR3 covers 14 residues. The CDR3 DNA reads TGTGCCGCGAGCCCGGGGACAACTAATGAAAAACTGTTTTTT. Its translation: CAASPGTTNEKLFF.

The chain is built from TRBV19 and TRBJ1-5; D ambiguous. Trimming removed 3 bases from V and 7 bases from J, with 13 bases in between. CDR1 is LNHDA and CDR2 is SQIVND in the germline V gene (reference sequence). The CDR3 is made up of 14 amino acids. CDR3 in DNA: TGTGCCAGTAGTATCGACCTAAGAGGCCAGCCCCAGCATTTT. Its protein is CASSIDLRGQPQHF.

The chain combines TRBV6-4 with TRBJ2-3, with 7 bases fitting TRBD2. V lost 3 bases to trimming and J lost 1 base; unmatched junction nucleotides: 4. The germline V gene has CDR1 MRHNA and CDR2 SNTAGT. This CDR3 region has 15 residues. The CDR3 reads CASSEGSGGTDTQYF. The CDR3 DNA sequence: TGTGCCAGCAGTGAAGGGAGCGGGGGCACAGATACGCAGTATTTT.

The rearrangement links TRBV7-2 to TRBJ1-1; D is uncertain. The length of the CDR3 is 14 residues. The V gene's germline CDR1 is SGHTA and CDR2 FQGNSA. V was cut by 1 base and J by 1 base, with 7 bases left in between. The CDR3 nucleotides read TGTGCCAGCAGCTTAGTGTACAGGAACACTGAAGCTTTCTTT. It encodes CASSLVYRNTEAFF. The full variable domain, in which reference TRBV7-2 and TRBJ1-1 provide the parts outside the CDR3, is GAGVSQSPSNKVTEKGKDVELRCDPISGHTALYWYRQSLGQGLEFLIYFQGNSAPDKSGLPSDRFSAERTGGSVSTLTIQRTQQEDSAVYLCASSLVYRNTEAFFGQGTRLTVV.

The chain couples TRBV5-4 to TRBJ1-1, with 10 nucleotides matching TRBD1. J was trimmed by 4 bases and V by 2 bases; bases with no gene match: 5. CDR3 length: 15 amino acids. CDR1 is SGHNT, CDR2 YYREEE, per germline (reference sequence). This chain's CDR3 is CASSFGTGVITEAFF. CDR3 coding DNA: TGTGCCAGCAGCTTCGGGACAGGGGTTATCACTGAAGCTTTCTTT.

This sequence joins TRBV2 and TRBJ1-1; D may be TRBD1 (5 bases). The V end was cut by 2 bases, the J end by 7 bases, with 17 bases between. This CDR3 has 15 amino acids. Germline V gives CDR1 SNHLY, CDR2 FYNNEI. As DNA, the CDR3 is TGTGCCAGCAGTGAAAGGGTGGGGCCCGCCTATGAAGCTTTCTTT. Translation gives CASSERVGPAYEAFF.

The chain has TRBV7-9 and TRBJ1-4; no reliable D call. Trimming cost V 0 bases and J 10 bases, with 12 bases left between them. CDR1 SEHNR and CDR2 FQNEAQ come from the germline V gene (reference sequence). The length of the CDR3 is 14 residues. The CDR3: CASSLAGRDGKLFF. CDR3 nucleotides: TGTGCCAGCAGCTTAGCGGGCCGAGATGGAAAACTGTTTTTT.

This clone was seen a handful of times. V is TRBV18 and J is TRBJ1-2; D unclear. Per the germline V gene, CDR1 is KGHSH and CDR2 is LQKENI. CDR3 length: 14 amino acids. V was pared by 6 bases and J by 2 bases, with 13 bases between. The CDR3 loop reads CASSVQLVNYGYTF. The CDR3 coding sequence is TGTGCCAGCTCGGTACAGCTAGTAAACTATGGCTACACCTTC.

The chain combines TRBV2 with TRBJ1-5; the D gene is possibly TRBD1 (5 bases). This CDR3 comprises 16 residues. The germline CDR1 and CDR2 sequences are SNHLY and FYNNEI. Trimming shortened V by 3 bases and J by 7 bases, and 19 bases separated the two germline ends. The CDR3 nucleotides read TGTGCCAGCAGTGACTCGAGGGACCGGGGAAGCCAGCCCCAGCATTTT. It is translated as CASSDSRDRGSQPQHF.

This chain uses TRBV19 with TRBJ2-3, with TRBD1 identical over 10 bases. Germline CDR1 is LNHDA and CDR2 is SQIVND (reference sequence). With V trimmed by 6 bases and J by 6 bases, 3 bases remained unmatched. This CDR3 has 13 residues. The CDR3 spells CASSDRGQDTQYF. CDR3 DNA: TGTGCCAGTAGCGACAGGGGGCAGGATACGCAGTATTTT.

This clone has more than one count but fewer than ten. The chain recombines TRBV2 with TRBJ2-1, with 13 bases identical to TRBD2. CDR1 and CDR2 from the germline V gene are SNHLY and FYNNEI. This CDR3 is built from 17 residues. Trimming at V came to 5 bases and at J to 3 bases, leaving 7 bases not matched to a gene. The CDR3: CASSYSGLAGVYNEQFF. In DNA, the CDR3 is TGTGCCAGCAGTTATAGTGGACTAGCGGGAGTCTACAATGAGCAGTTCTTC.

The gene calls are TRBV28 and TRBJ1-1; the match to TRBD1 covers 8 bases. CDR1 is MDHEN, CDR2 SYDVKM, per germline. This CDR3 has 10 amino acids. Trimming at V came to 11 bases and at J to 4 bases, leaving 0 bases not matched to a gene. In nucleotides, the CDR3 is TGTGCCGACAGGGGCACTGAAGCTTTCTTT. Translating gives CADRGTEAFF.

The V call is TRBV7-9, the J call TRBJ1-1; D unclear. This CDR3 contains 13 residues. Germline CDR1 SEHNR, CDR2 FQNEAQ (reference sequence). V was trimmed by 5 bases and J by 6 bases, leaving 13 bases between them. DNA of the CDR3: TGTGCCAGCAGCCCTAGAATTTCGCCTGAAGCTTTCTTT. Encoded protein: CASSPRISPEAFF.

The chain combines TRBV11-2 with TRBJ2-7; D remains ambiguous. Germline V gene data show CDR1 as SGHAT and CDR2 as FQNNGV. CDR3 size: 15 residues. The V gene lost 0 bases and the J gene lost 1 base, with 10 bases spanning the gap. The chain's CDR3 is CASSLDLHRSYEQYF. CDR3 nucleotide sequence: TGTGCCAGCAGCTTAGATCTCCACAGATCCTACGAGCAGTACTTC.

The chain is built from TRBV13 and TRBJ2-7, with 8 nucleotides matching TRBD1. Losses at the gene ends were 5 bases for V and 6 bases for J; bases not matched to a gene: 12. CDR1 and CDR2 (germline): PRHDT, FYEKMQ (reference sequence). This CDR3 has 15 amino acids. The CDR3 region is CASSLGQGASGEQYF. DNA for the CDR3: TGTGCCAGCAGCCTGGGGCAGGGGGCATCCGGCGAGCAGTACTTC.

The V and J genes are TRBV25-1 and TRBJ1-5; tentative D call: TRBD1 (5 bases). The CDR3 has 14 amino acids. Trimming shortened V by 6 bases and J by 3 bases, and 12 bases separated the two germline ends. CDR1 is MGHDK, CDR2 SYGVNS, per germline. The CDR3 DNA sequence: TGTGCCAGCAGAGACAGACCCCTCAATCAGCCCCAGCATTTT. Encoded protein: CASRDRPLNQPQHF.

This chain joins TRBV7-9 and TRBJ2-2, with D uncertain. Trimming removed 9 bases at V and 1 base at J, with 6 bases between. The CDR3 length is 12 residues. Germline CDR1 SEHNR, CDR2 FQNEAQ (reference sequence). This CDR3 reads CASGLNTGELFF. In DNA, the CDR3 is TGTGCCAGTGGTTTGAACACCGGGGAGCTGTTTTTT.

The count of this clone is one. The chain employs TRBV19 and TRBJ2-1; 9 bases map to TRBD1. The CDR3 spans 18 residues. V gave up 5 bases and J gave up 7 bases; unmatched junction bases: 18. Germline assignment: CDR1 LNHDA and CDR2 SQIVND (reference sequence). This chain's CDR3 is CASSPLILDRGARNEQFF. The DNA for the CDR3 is TGTGCCAGTAGTCCCTTAATACTGGACAGGGGTGCTAGGAATGAGCAGTTCTTC.